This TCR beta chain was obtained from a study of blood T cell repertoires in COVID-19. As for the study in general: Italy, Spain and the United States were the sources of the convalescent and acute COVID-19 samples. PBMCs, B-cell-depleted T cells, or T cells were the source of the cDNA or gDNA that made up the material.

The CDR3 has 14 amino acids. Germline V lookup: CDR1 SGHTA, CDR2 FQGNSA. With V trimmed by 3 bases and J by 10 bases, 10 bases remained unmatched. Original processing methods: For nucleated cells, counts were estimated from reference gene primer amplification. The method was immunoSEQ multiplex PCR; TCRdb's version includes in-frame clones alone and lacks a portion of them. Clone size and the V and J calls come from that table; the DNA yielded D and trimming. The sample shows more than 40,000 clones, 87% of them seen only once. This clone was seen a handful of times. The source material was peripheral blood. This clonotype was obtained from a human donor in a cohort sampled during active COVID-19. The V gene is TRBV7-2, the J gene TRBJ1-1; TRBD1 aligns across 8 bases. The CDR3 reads CASSFGQGGSVAFF. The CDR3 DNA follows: TGTGCCAGCAGCTTCGGACAGGGTGGTTCTGTAGCTTTCTTT.